A single sample is the source of the 21 T cell receptor beta chains below, sequenced in a study of blood T cell repertoires in COVID-19. Clones were sequenced by immunoSEQ multiplex PCR, and TCRdb holds only the in-frame ones, with some missing. This table has some 200,000 clones, roughly 91% appearing once. The specimen was peripheral blood. The receptors were sampled from a man in his forties with active or convalescent COVID-19.

The CDR3 nucleotides read TGTGCCAGCAGTTCTCCTAGGGCAGGGGACTATGGCTACACCTTC. This encodes CASSSPRAGDYGYTF. The V gene is TRBV6-5, the J gene TRBJ1-2, with a weak D call TRBD1 (6 bases). The V end was cut by 4 bases, the J end by 3 bases, with 15 bases between. Looked up from germline, CDR1 is MNHEY and CDR2 is SVGAGI. CDR3 length: 15 amino acids.

The chain uses TRBV6-1 and TRBJ1-1; D remains unclear. CDR1 is MNHNS and CDR2 is SASEGT in the germline V gene. This CDR3 comprises 11 residues. With 2 bases removed from V and 7 bases from J, the gap between germline ends came to 5 bases. CDR3 nucleotides: TGTGCCAGCAGTGAACGCGGTGAAGCTTTCTTT. It codes for CASSERGEAFF.

CDR3 loop: CASSYTGGGNTIYF. CDR3 in DNA: TGTGCCAGCAGTTACACAGGGGGGGGAAACACCATATATTTT. J is TRBJ1-3 and V is TRBV6-5, with 8 bases that match TRBD1. The CDR3 extends over 14 amino acids. The germline gives CDR1 MNHEY, CDR2 SVGAGI. J gave up 4 bases and V 2 bases, and 1 base lay outside the gene matches.

This clone was picked up one time. V gene TRBV27 combines with J gene TRBJ2-7, with TRBD2 matching 12 bases. Germline V lookup: CDR1 MNHEY, CDR2 SMNVEV (reference sequence). V shed 3 bases, J shed 3 bases, and the junction held 3 bases outside the gene matches. The CDR3 is 15 amino acids. Here the CDR3 reads CASSFGTSGLYEQYF. In DNA form, the CDR3 reads TGTGCCAGCAGTTTTGGGACTAGCGGGCTCTACGAGCAGTACTTC.

V gene TRBV5-5 combines with J gene TRBJ1-5; D is ambiguous. The V gene lost 7 bases and the J gene lost 3 bases, with 14 bases spanning the gap. This CDR3 is built from 14 residues. CDR1 and CDR2 from the germline V gene are SGHKS and YYEKEE (reference sequence). CDR3 loop: CASHSGGFNQPQHF. The CDR3 bases are TGTGCCAGCCACTCTGGCGGCTTCAATCAGCCCCAGCATTTT.

The chain is built from TRBV19 and TRBJ2-2, with D possibly matching TRBD2 (5 bases). This CDR3 contains 12 residues. Trimming removed 8 bases at V and 6 bases at J, with 10 bases between. The V gene's germline CDR1 is LNHDA and CDR2 SQIVND (reference sequence). CDR3 region: CASSVRAGELFF. The CDR3, as DNA: TGTGCCAGTTCGGTGAGGGCCGGGGAGCTGTTTTTT.

This rearrangement joins TRBV18 to TRBJ1-1, with 9 bases fitting TRBD1. With 4 bases clipped from V and 0 bases from J, the junction kept 3 bases outside the gene matches. CDR3 length equals 15 residues. In germline, CDR1 is KGHSH, CDR2 LQKENI. This CDR3 is CASSQGQGMNTEAFF. DNA for the CDR3: TGTGCCAGCTCACAAGGACAGGGGATGAACACTGAAGCTTTCTTT.

This clone showed up just a few times. The chain is built from TRBV24-1 and TRBJ1-5; TRBD1 agrees at 7 bases. The germline V gene has CDR1 KGHDR and CDR2 SFDVKD. The V and J ends lost 2 bases and 14 bases, in that order; junction bases with no gene match: 5. The CDR3 is 12 residues long. The CDR3 loop reads CATSDSTGVEHF. CDR3 nucleotides: TGTGCCACCAGTGATTCCACAGGGGTAGAGCATTTT.

This clone has only one observation. This chain links TRBV11-2 with TRBJ2-7; 8 positions agree with TRBD1. The CDR3 covers 16 residues. Germline loops: CDR1 SGHAT, CDR2 FQNNGV. Trimming took 5 bases from V and 3 from J; bases not matched to a gene: 12. CDR3 nucleotides: TGTGCCAGCAGCCATAGCCTCGGGACAGGCTACTACGAGCAGTACTTC. Its protein product is CASSHSLGTGYYEQYF.

The rearrangement uses TRBV5-8 and TRBJ1-2, with 8 bases identical to TRBD1. This CDR3 region has 14 residues. V was pared by 4 bases and J by 4 bases, with 6 bases of the junction left unmatched. In germline, CDR1 is SGHTS, CDR2 YDEGEE. Here the CDR3 reads CASSTRDRIYGYTF. The CDR3, as DNA: TGTGCCAGCAGCACCCGGGACAGGATCTATGGCTACACCTTC. The entire variable domain, with the rest obtained from reference TRBV5-8 and TRBJ1-2, is as follows: EAGVTQSPTHLIKTRGQQATLRCSPISGHTSVYWYQQALGLGLQFLLWYDEGEERNRGNFPPRFSGRQFPNYSSELNVNALELEDSALYLCASSTRDRIYGYTFGSGTRLTVV.

V gene TRBV5-4 combines with J gene TRBJ1-2, with D possibly being TRBD1 (6 bases). V lost 3 bases and J lost 4, with 13 bases in between. Germline-derived CDR1 and CDR2 are SGHNT and YYREEE (reference sequence). The CDR3 loop spans 14 amino acids. CDR3 sequence: CASSYRDTTYGYTF. CDR3 nucleotides: TGTGCCAGCAGCTACCGGGACACCACCTATGGCTACACCTTC.

In its sample, this clone was seen once. The chain joins TRBV11-2 to TRBJ2-5, with 12 bases that match TRBD1. Germline V gives CDR1 SGHAT, CDR2 FQNNGV. CDR3 size: 16 residues. The junction had 8 bases not matched to a gene; V was cut back by 5 bases and J by 4 bases. CDR3 in DNA: TGTGCCAGCAGCCAGTACCGGGACAGGGGGCGAGAGACCCAGTACTTC. It translates to CASSQYRDRGRETQYF.

The chain joins TRBV7-2 to TRBJ1-1; D remains unclear. The CDR3 contains 12 residues. Germline V gives CDR1 SGHTA, CDR2 FQGNSA. Trimming stripped 5 bases from V and 7 bases from J, with 11 bases between. The CDR3 protein is CASSHDTSEAFF. For the CDR3, the DNA is TGTGCCAGCAGCCACGACACCAGTGAAGCTTTCTTT.

The rearrangement links TRBV7-2 to TRBJ2-5; D call uncertain. Trimming removed 2 bases at V and 5 bases at J, with 9 bases between. Looked up from germline, CDR1 is SGHTA and CDR2 is FQGNSA. This CDR3 has 13 residues. DNA for the CDR3: TGTGCCAGCAGCTTACTATATACCGAGACCCAGTACTTC. As protein: CASSLLYTETQYF.

Only one count was recorded for this clone. The CDR3 nucleotides read TGTGCCAGCGGGACGGACAGGGGGACTGGGGCCAACGTCCTGACTTTC. It encodes CASGTDRGTGANVLTF. This sequence joins TRBV2 and TRBJ2-6; 10 positions match TRBD1. V lost 8 bases, J lost 2 bases, and 6 bases stayed unmatched. Germline CDR1 is SNHLY and CDR2 is FYNNEI. The CDR3 is 16 residues long.

The chain links TRBV28 to TRBJ2-7, with 8 bases matching TRBD2. CDR1 MDHEN and CDR2 SYDVKM come from the germline V gene. V shed 3 bases and J 5 bases; nucleotides not matched to a gene: 9. This CDR3 comprises 15 residues. The CDR3 protein is CASSFRGRRRDEQYF. CDR3 bases: TGTGCCAGCAGTTTTCGCGGGAGGCGCAGGGACGAGCAGTACTTC.

V usage is TRBV6-4 and J usage is TRBJ1-1; 7 positions agree with TRBD1. V lost 4 bases to trimming and J lost 5 bases; unmatched junction nucleotides: 4. In germline, CDR1 is MRHNA, CDR2 SNTAGT. This CDR3 has 13 amino acids. The CDR3 DNA reads as TGTGCCAGCAGTGTCGAGGGGGCGACTGAAGCTTTCTTT. It codes for CASSVEGATEAFF.

The chain uses TRBV11-1 and TRBJ2-5; the D is unclear. The CDR3 contains 13 residues. Germline V CDR1 and CDR2: SGHAT, FQDESV (reference sequence). V was clipped by 4 bases and J by 5 bases, with 11 bases between them. CDR3 coding DNA: TGTGCCAGCAGCTACCCGAAAGCCGAGACCCAGTACTTC. Protein: CASSYPKAETQYF.

The gene calls are TRBV6-1 and TRBJ1-2, with D unclear. This CDR3 is 14 amino acids long. CDR1 MNHNS and CDR2 SASEGT come from the germline V gene. Trimming left V 0 bases short and J 3 bases short, with 8 bases between. The CDR3 nucleotides read TGTGCCAGCAGTGAAGCGCCCCAGGACTATGGCTACACCTTC. Translation gives CASSEAPQDYGYTF.

This clone showed up just once. This chain uses TRBV18 with TRBJ1-2; 11 nucleotides match TRBD1. In germline, CDR1 is KGHSH, CDR2 LQKENI. The CDR3 sequence is 15 residues long. Trimming cost V 3 bases and J 8 bases; bases outside gene matches: 8. CDR3 residues: CASSPTGQGALGYTF. CDR3 nucleotides: TGTGCCAGCTCACCTACCGGACAGGGGGCGCTCGGCTACACCTTC.

The CDR3 DNA follows: TGTGCCAGCAGGAGTAATGAAGGGAGGCGAAGGGAAACGACTAACTATGGCTACACCTTC. Translating gives CASRSNEGRRRETTNYGYTF. The chain links TRBV27 to TRBJ1-2; no reliable D call. Germline loops: CDR1 MNHEY, CDR2 SMNVEV (reference sequence). The length of the CDR3 is 20 residues. The V end was cut by 6 bases, the J end by 0 bases, with 29 bases between.